The following is a TCR beta chain sequence with its context. This entry belongs to a study of blood T cell repertoires in COVID-19. Whole-study context: Italy, Spain and the United States were the sources of the convalescent and acute COVID-19 samples. T cells, B-cell-depleted T cells, or PBMCs supplied cDNA or gDNA.

This CDR3 is 13 amino acids long. Per the germline V gene, CDR1 is LNHDA and CDR2 is SQIVND (reference sequence). The germline V and J ends were trimmed by 7 bases and 7 bases, with 14 bases remaining between them. Using immunoSEQ multiplex PCR, the repertoire was profiled, and TCRdb retains in-frame clones only, with some absent. The sample consists of over 100,000 clones, roughly 90% of them appearing once. Input material: peripheral blood. The chain links TRBV19 to TRBJ1-5, with D tentatively TRBD1 (6 bases). The clonotype was recovered from a woman aged 45 to 65 with COVID-19, enrolled during active disease. The chain's CDR3 is CASNTGLGQPQHF. CDR3 DNA sequence: TGTGCCAGTAACACAGGGCTCGGACAGCCCCAGCATTTT. Supplemented by reference TRBV19 and TRBJ1-5, the full variable domain reads DGGITQSPKYLFRKEGQNVTLSCEQNLNHDAMYWYRQDPGQGLRLIYYSQIVNDFQKGDIAEGYSVSREKKESFPLTVTSAQKNPTAFYLCASNTGLGQPQHFGDGTRLSIL.